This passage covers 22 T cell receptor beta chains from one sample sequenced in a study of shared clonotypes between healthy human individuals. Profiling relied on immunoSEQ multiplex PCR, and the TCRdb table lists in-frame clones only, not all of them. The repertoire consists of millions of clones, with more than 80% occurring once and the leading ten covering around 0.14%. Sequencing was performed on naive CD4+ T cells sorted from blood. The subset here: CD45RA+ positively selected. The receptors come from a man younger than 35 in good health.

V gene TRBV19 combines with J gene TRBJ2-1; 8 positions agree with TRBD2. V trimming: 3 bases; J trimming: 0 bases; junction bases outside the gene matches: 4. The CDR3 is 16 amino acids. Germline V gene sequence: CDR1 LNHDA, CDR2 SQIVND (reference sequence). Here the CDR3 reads CASSILAGSSYNEQFF. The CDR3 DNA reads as TGTGCCAGTAGTATTTTAGCGGGGAGCTCCTACAATGAGCAGTTCTTC.

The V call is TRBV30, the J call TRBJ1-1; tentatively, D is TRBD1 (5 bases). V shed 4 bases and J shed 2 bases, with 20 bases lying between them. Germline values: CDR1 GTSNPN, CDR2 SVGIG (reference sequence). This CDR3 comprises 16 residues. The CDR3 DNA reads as TGTGCCTGGATAAGGTGGGACTTAAGGGAAAACACTGAAGCTTTCTTT. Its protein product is CAWIRWDLRENTEAFF.

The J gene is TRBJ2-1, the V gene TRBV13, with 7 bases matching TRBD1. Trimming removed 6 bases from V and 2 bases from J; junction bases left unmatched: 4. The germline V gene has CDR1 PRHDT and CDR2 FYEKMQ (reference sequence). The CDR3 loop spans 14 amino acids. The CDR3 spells CASRGTVTYNEQFF. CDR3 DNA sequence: TGTGCCAGCAGGGGGACAGTCACCTACAATGAGCAGTTCTTC.

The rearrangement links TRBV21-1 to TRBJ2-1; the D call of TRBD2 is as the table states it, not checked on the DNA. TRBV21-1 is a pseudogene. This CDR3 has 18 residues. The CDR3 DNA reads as TGTGCCAGCAGCAAAACACCTCGAGCGGGAGGGCCTGGGGATGAGCAGTTCTTC. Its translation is CASSKTPRAGGPGDEQFF.

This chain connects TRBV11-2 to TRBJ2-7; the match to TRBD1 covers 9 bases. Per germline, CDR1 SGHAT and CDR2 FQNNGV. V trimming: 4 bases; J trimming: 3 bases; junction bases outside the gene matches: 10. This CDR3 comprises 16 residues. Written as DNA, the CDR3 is TGTGCCAGCAGCTCTTTCCTTCGACAGGGGGTCTACGAGCAGTACTTC. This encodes CASSSFLRQGVYEQYF. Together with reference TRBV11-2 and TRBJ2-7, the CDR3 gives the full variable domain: EAGVAQSPRYKIIEKRQSVAFWCNPISGHATLYWYQQILGQGPKLLIQFQNNGVVDDSQLPKDRFSAERLKGVDSTLKIQPAKLEDSAVYLCASSSFLRQGVYEQYFGPGTRLTVT.

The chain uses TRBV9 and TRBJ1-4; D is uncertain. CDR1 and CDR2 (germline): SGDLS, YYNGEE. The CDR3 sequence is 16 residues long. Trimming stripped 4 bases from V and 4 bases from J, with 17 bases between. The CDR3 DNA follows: TGTGCCAGCAGCATTGCCCCGGGGTCTGGTAATGAAAAACTGTTTTTT. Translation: CASSIAPGSGNEKLFF. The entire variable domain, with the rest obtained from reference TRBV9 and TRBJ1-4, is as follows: DSGVTQTPKHLITATGQRVTLRCSPRSGDLSVYWYQQSLDQGLQFLIQYYNGEERAKGNILERFSAQQFPDLHSELNLSSLELGDSALYFCASSIAPGSGNEKLFFGSGTQLSVL.

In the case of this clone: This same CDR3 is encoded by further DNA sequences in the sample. In nucleotides, the CDR3 is TGTGCCAGCTCACCAGGCGAGGGGTACGAGCAGTACTTC. The encoded protein is CASSPGEGYEQYF. V is TRBV18 and J is TRBJ2-7; the D gene could be TRBD1 or TRBD2 (5 bases each). The CDR3 length is 13 residues. Germline CDR1 reads KGHSH; CDR2 reads LQKENI. With 2 bases removed from V and 4 bases from J, the gap between germline ends came to 9 bases.

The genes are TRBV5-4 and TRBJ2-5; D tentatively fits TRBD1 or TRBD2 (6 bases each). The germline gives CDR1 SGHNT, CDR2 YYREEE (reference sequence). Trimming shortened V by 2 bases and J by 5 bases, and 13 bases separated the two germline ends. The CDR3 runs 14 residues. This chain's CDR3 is CASSFGGQMETQYF. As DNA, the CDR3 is TGTGCCAGCAGCTTTGGGGGGCAAATGGAGACCCAGTACTTC.

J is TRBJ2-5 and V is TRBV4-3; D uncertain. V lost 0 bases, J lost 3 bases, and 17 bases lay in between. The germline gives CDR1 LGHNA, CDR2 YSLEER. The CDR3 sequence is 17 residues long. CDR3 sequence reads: CASSQEAAPRSEETQYF. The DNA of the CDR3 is TGCGCCAGCAGCCAAGAGGCGGCACCCAGGTCAGAAGAGACCCAGTACTTC.

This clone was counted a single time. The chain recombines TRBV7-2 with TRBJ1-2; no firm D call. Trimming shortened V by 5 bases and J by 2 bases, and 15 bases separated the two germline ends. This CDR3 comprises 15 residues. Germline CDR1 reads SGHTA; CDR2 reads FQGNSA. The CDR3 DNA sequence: TGTGCCAGCAGCCCACAGTCCTGGGGAAACTATGGCTACACCTTC. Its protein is CASSPQSWGNYGYTF.

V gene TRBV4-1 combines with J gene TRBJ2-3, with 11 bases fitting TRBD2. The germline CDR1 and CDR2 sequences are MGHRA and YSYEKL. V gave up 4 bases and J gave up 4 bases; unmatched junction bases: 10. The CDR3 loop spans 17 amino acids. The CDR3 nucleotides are TGCGCCAGCAGCCGACTACACGGGACTAGCGGTTCAGATACGCAGTATTTT. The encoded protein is CASSRLHGTSGSDTQYF.

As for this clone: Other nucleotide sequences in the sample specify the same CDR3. Here the CDR3 DNA reads TGTGCCTGGAGCCATAGGAACACTGAAGCTTTCTTT. This codes for CAWSHRNTEAFF. The V and J genes are TRBV30 and TRBJ1-1, with D uncertain. Germline V CDR1 and CDR2: GTSNPN, SVGIG (reference sequence). The CDR3 is 12 amino acids. V lost 3 bases to trimming and J lost 1 base, with 6 bases between them. Complete variable domain (other parts from reference TRBV30 and TRBJ1-1): SQTIHQWPATLVQPVGSPLSLECTVEGTSNPNLYWYRQAAGRGLQLLFYSVGIGQISSEVPQNLSASRPQDRQFILSSKKLLLSDSGFYLCAWSHRNTEAFFGQGTRLTVV.

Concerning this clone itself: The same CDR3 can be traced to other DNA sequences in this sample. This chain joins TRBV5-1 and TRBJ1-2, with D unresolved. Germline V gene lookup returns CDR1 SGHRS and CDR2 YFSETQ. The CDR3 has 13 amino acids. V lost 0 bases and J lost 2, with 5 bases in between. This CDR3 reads CASSLVENYGYTF. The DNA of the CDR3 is TGCGCCAGCAGCTTGGTTGAAAACTATGGCTACACCTTC.

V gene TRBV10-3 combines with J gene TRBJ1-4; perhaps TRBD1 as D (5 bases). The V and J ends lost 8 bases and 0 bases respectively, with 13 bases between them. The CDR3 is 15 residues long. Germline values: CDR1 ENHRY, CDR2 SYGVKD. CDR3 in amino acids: CAIGTAGTTNEKLFF. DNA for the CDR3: TGTGCCATCGGGACCGCCGGGACAACTAATGAAAAACTGTTTTTT.

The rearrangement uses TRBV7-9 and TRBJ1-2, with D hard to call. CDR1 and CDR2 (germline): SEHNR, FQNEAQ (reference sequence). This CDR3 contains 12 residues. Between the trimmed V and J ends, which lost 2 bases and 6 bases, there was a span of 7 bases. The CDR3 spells CASSLFPDGYTF. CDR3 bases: TGTGCCAGCAGCTTATTTCCGGATGGCTACACCTTC.

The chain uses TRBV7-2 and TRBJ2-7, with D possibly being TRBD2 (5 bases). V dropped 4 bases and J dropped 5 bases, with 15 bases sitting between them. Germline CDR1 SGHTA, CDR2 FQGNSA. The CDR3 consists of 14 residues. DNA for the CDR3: TGTGCCAGCAGCTCCCGAACTAGTATCCACGAGCAGTACTTC. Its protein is CASSSRTSIHEQYF.

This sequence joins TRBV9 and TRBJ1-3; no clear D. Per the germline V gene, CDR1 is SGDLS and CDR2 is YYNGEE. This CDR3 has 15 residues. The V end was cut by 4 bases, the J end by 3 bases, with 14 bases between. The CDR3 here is CASSTLAGDGNTIYF. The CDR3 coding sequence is TGTGCCAGCAGCACCCTTGCCGGAGATGGAAACACCATATATTTT.

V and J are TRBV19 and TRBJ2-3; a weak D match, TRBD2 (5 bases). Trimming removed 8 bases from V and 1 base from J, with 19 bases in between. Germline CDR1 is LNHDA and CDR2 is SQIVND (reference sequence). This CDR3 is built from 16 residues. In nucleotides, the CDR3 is TGTGCCAGTCCCCGGGGTCCAGCCCGGGGCACAGATACGCAGTATTTT. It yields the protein CASPRGPARGTDTQYF. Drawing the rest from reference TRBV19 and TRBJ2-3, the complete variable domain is DGGITQSPKYLFRKEGQNVTLSCEQNLNHDAMYWYRQDPGQGLRLIYYSQIVNDFQKGDIAEGYSVSREKKESFPLTVTSAQKNPTAFYLCASPRGPARGTDTQYFGPGTRLTVL.

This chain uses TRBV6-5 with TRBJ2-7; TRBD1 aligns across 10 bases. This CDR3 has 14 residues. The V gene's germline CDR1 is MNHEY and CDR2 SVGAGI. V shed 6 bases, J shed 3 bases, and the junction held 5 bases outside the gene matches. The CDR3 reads CASRLGQGDYEQYF. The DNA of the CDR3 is TGTGCCAGCAGGCTTGGACAGGGGGACTACGAGCAGTACTTC.

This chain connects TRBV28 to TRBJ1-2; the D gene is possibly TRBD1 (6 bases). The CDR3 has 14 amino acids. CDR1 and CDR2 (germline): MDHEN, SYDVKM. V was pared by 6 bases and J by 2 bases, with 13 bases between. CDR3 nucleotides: TGTGCCAGCAGCCCCGGGGACATCAACTATGGCTACACCTTC. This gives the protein CASSPGDINYGYTF.

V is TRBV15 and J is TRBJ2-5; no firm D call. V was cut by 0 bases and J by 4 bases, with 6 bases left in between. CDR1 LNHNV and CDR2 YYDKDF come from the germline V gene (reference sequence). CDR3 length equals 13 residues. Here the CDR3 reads CATSRDKRETQYF. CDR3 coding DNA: TGTGCCACCAGCAGAGATAAGAGAGAGACCCAGTACTTC.

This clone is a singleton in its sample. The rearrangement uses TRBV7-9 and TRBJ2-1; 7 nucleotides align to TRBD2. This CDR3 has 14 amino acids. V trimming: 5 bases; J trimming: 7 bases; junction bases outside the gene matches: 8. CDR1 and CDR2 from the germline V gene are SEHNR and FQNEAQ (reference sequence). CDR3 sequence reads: CASSREYGGNEQFF. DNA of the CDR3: TGTGCCAGCAGCCGGGAGTACGGGGGGAATGAGCAGTTCTTC.